Described below is a single T cell receptor (beta chain) sequence and its context. Its specificity is unknown. Germline V lookup: CDR1 MDHEN, CDR2 SYDVKM. J was trimmed by 1 base and V by 3 bases; bases with no gene match: 6. CDR3 length: 16 residues. 60 Vbeta and 13 Jbeta primers were used in PCR. The repertoire was sequenced with immunoSEQ multiplex PCR; TCRdb's copy has only in-frame clones and lacks some. The sample contains about 150,000 clones, 70% to 80% of which appear only once. The data stem from a study of cytomegalovirus exposure and HLA in healthy donors. General observations from the study: CMV serostatus was the sole immune exposure information available. Associated with cytomegalovirus, according to the listing, were some 150 TCR beta chains.

Sequenced: PBMCs. This TCR was sampled from a man between 50 and 59 years old in good health and CMV-seropositive. The genes are TRBV28 and TRBJ1-5; TRBD1 agrees at 7 bases. The CDR3 loop is CASSFSGTVSNQPQHF. DNA of the CDR3: TGTGCCAGCAGTTTCTCCGGGACAGTGAGCAATCAGCCCCAGCATTTT.